A selection of T cell receptor beta chains follows, all from one sample in a study of T cells in Graves' hyperthyroidism and ophthalmopathy. TCRdb analysed the multiplex PCR reads with MiXCR anew, one entry per CDR3 protein. The top ten hold around a sixth of the sample, which has fewer than 350,000 distinct CDR3 sequences, about a sixth seen once. Sequences were obtained from blood. The receptors originated from a woman aged 40 to 55 with Graves' ophthalmopathy. Each CDR3 is given with its conserved first and last residue. A D gene is named only where the DNA matches it firmly. Only some rows state a clone size, as once, few, many or a class for expanded clones.

>-|TRBV5-1|many|TRBJ2-5
CASSSDVETQYF
TGCGCCAGCAGCTCCGATGTAGAGACCCAGTACTTC
>-|TRBV4-2|few|TRBJ2-7
CASSKRGYEQYF
TGTGCCAGCAGCAAGAGGGGCTACGAGCAGTACTTC
>-|TRBV4-2|-|TRBJ1-5
CASSRERDLNQPQHF
TGTGCCAGCAGCCGGGAGAGGGATCTCAATCAGCCCCAGCATTTT
>-|TRBV30|many|TRBJ2-7
CAWSGPYEQYF
TGTGCCTGGAGTGGACCCTACGAGCAGTACTTC
>TRBD1|TRBV12-3/TRBV12-4|many|TRBJ1-5
CASSWTGFNSNQPQHF
TGTGCCAGCAGTTGGACAGGGTTCAATAGCAATCAGCCCCAGCATTTT
>-|TRBV29-1|-|TRBJ1-3
CTAGEGNTIYF
TGCACCGCCGGCGAAGGAAACACCATATATTTT
>-|TRBV6-2/TRBV6-3|many|TRBJ2-5
CASSLQGLQETQYF
TGTGCCAGCAGTCTTCAGGGATTACAAGAGACCCAGTACTTC
>TRBD1|TRBV5-1|-|TRBJ1-2
CASSLGDRVAKSGYTF
TGCGCCAGCAGCTTGGGCGACAGGGTGGCCAAGTCTGGCTACACCTTC
>-|TRBV27|many|TRBJ2-2
CASTLIRGLANTGELFF
TGTGCCAGCACCTTGATCAGGGGACTCGCGAACACCGGGGAGCTGTTTTTT
>-|TRBV12-3/TRBV12-4|many|TRBJ2-6
CASSLGGGIAGSGANVLTF
TGTGCCAGCAGTTTGGGGGGCGGAATTGCGGGTTCTGGGGCCAACGTCCTGACTTTC
>TRBD1|TRBV6-1|-|TRBJ2-7
CASTIRTGGVYEQYF
TGTGCCAGCACTATCAGGACAGGGGGCGTCTACGAGCAGTACTTC
>TRBD1|TRBV12-3/TRBV12-4|many|TRBJ1-6
CASSFRQGSPLHF
TGTGCCAGCAGTTTCCGACAGGGTTCACCCCTCCACTTT
>-|TRBV5-4|many|TRBJ2-5
CASSLGGGTYQETQYF
TGTGCCAGCAGCTTGGGAGGGGGGACCTACCAAGAGACCCAGTACTTC
>-|TRBV2|few|TRBJ2-7
CASSQTNYEQYF
TGTGCCAGCAGTCAAACTAATTACGAGCAGTACTTC
>TRBD2|TRBV20-1|few|TRBJ2-7
CSASRLASGDPYEQYF
TGCAGTGCGTCCCGACTTGCTAGCGGGGATCCCTACGAGCAGTACTTC
>TRBD1|TRBV27|many|TRBJ1-2
CASSESRQGRDGYTF
TGTGCCAGCAGTGAGTCCCGACAGGGAAGAGACGGCTACACCTTC
>-|TRBV5-1|many|TRBJ2-7
CASSFEAGPTYEQYF
TGCGCCAGCAGCTTCGAGGCAGGACCGACCTACGAGCAGTACTTC
>-|TRBV28|many|TRBJ2-7
CASSLAGYYEQYF
TGTGCCAGCAGTTTAGCGGGATACTACGAGCAGTACTTC
>-|TRBV2|many|TRBJ2-6
CASSVQGRALSGANVLTF
TGTGCCAGCAGTGTCCAGGGGCGGGCCCTCTCTGGGGCCAACGTCCTGACTTTC
>-|TRBV13|many|TRBJ2-7
CASSAARSYEQYF
TGTGCCAGCAGCGCCGCCCGGAGCTACGAGCAGTACTTC
>-|TRBV2|-|TRBJ1-2
CASSEYLRGNGYTF
TGTGCCAGCAGTGAATATCTTCGTGGGAATGGCTACACCTTC
>TRBD2|TRBV7-9|many|TRBJ2-7
CASSAREGLGEQYF
TGTGCCAGCAGCGCCCGGGAGGGCCTTGGCGAGCAGTACTTC
>-|TRBV30|many|TRBJ2-6
CAWQGSGANVLTF
TGTGCCTGGCAGGGCTCTGGGGCCAACGTCCTGACTTTC
>-|TRBV12-3/TRBV12-4|-|TRBJ2-2
CASRDRVGTGELFF
TGTGCCAGCAGAGATAGGGTTGGAACCGGGGAGCTGTTTTTT
>-|TRBV7-2|many|TRBJ1-2
CASSLGGFRGYTF
TGTGCCAGCAGCTTAGGAGGGTTTCGTGGCTACACCTTC
>-|TRBV5-5|many|TRBJ1-1
CASSDRGPGTWTEAFF
TGTGCCAGCAGCGACCGGGGTCCGGGCACCTGGACTGAAGCTTTCTTT
>-|TRBV19|-|TRBJ1-1
CASSLSFPNTEAFF
TGTGCCAGTAGTCTCTCTTTCCCGAACACTGAAGCTTTCTTT
>-|TRBV3-1|many|TRBJ2-7
CASSQVSQGPSYEQYF
TGTGCCAGCAGCCAAGTGTCGCAAGGTCCCTCCTACGAGCAGTACTTC
>TRBD1|TRBV28|-|TRBJ2-7
CASSLSGTVLWEQYF
TGTGCCAGCAGTTTATCCGGGACAGTACTCTGGGAGCAGTACTTC
>-|TRBV6-5|many|TRBJ2-7
CASSYDNGRSYEQYF
TGTGCCAGCAGTTACGACAATGGGCGGTCCTACGAGCAGTACTTC
>TRBD1|TRBV6-2/TRBV6-3|-|TRBJ1-1
CASSNGGTDTEAFF
TGTGCCAGCAGTAACGGGGGGACAGACACTGAAGCTTTCTTT
>-|TRBV3-1|many|TRBJ1-2
CASSQAGRGYTF
TGTGCCAGCAGCCAAGCGGGGAGAGGCTACACCTTC
>-|TRBV30|-|TRBJ1-5
CASESRRGQPQHF
TGTGCCAGTGAGTCCCGGCGGGGACAGCCCCAGCATTTT
>TRBD1|TRBV7-8|-|TRBJ2-7
CASSPRDRAYYEQYF
TGTGCCAGCAGCCCCCGGGACAGGGCTTACTACGAGCAGTACTTC
>TRBD1|TRBV30|many|TRBJ1-2
CAWRNRGQGSRGLSYTF
TGTGCCTGGAGGAATAGGGGACAGGGTAGTAGAGGATTGAGCTACACCTTC
>-|TRBV19|many|TRBJ2-7
CASSGVNYEQYF
TGTGCCAGTAGTGGAGTGAACTACGAGCAGTACTTC